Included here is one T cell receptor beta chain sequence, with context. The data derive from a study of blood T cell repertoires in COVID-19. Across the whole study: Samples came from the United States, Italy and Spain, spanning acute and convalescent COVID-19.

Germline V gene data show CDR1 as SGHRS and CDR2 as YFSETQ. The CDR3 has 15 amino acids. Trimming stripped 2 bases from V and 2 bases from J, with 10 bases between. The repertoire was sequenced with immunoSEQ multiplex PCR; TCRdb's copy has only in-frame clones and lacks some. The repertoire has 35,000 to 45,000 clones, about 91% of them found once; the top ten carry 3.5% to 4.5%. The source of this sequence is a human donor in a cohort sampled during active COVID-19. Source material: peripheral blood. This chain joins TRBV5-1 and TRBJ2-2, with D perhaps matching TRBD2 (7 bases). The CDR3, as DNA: TGCGCCAGCAGCTTCAGCGGGACAAACACCGGGGAGCTGTTTTTT. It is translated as CASSFSGTNTGELFF.